These 11 T cell receptor beta chains were all obtained from the same sample, sequenced in a study of early T cells in non-severe SARS-CoV-2 infection. TCRdb called the 5' RACE reads again in MiXCR, with one record for every CDR3 protein. This table has 90,000 to 130,000 distinct CDR3 sequences, 9% to 14% appearing once. Sequenced input: whole blood. The origin of the receptors is an adult who was a healthcare worker with PCR-confirmed SARS-CoV-2 infection or an uninfected control (not recorded which).

In this sample, this clonotype turned up many times. The rearrangement joins TRBV20-1 to TRBJ1-1; D gene unclear. The V and J ends lost 0 bases and 0 bases respectively, with 8 bases between them. Germline values: CDR1 DFQATT, CDR2 SNEGSKA (reference sequence). There are 14 residues in the CDR3. The CDR3 spells CSARDRQMNTEAFF. DNA of the CDR3: TGCAGTGCTAGAGATCGGCAGATGAACACTGAAGCTTTCTTT.

This clonotype was observed a handful of times. The CDR3 DNA is TGTGCCAGCAGTCCCAGGACCGCTCACCAAGAGACCCAGTACTTC. This sequence encodes CASSPRTAHQETQYF. The chain carries TRBV28 and TRBJ2-5; D gene uncertain. Germline CDR1 reads MDHEN; CDR2 reads SYDVKM. This CDR3 has 15 residues. The V end lost 5 bases, the J end lost 0 bases, and 13 bases lay between the germline ends.

A few counts support this clonotype. The chain has TRBV5-8 and TRBJ1-1, with unresolved D. The CDR3 has 15 residues. Germline V gives CDR1 SGHTS, CDR2 YDEGEE. V was trimmed by 0 bases and J by 7 bases, leaving 16 bases between them. CDR3 in amino acids: CASSLDTRVGFEAFF. The CDR3, as DNA: TGTGCCAGCAGCTTGGATACAAGGGTGGGGTTTGAAGCTTTCTTT.

This chain uses TRBV3-1 with TRBJ2-4; D not resolved. V dropped 0 bases and J dropped 0 bases, with 15 bases sitting between them. Germline lookup yields CDR1 LGHDT and CDR2 YNNKEL (reference sequence). This CDR3 spans 18 amino acids. CDR3 residues: CASSQDIVAERAKNIQYF. DNA of the CDR3: TGTGCCAGCAGCCAAGATATCGTGGCAGAGAGAGCCAAAAACATTCAGTACTTC. The full variable domain, in which reference TRBV3-1 and TRBJ2-4 provide the parts outside the CDR3, is DTAVSQTPKYLVTQMGNDKSIKCEQNLGHDTMYWYKQDSKKFLKIMFSYNNKELIINETVPNRFSPKSPDKAHLNLHINSLELGDSAVYFCASSQDIVAERAKNIQYFGAGTRLSVL.

This clonotype has more than one count but fewer than ten. The J gene is TRBJ1-2, the V gene TRBV6-2 or TRBV6-3, with no clear D. Germline V gene sequence: CDR1 MNHEY, CDR2 SVGEGT. This CDR3 has 12 amino acids. V was trimmed by 11 bases and J by 4 bases, leaving 14 bases between them. CDR3 sequence: CAAMEAPYGYTF. The CDR3 coding sequence is TGTGCCGCCATGGAGGCGCCCTATGGCTACACCTTC.

The chain couples TRBV5-4 to TRBJ2-3, with D perhaps matching TRBD1 or TRBD2 (6 bases each). Germline V gene data show CDR1 as SGHNT and CDR2 as YYREEE (reference sequence). The CDR3 length is 15 residues. V was trimmed by 5 bases and J by 7 bases, leaving 20 bases between them. In nucleotides, the CDR3 is TGTGCCAGCAGTTTTTGGGGGGCTAGCACGAATACGCAGTATTTT. This sequence encodes CASSFWGASTNTQYF.

The chain combines TRBV28 with TRBJ1-1; a weak D match, TRBD1 (5 bases). Trimming left V 7 bases short and J 4 bases short, with 16 bases between. This CDR3 is built from 14 residues. Germline V lookup: CDR1 MDHEN, CDR2 SYDVKM. CDR3: CASTIQPRGTEAFF. The CDR3 coding sequence is TGTGCCAGCACCATACAGCCAAGGGGCACTGAAGCTTTCTTT.

CDR3 region: CASSQGGQEFYEQYF. In DNA form, the CDR3 reads TGCGCCAGCAGCCAAGGGGGCCAGGAGTTCTACGAGCAGTACTTC. The chain couples TRBV4-1 to TRBJ2-7; TRBD1 might be the D (5 bases). The CDR3 is made up of 15 amino acids. Per germline, CDR1 MGHRA and CDR2 YSYEKL. Trimming left V 1 base short and J 3 bases short, with 13 bases between.

This clonotype was seen repeatedly, ten times or more. The chain carries TRBV18 and TRBJ1-2; TRBD1 aligns across 10 bases. J lost 6 bases, V lost 0 bases, and 16 bases had no gene match. Germline CDR1 is KGHSH and CDR2 is LQKENI. The CDR3 is made up of 19 amino acids. This CDR3 is CASSPPARPRDRGIHGYTF. The CDR3 DNA follows: TGTGCCAGCTCACCACCCGCCCGGCCACGGGACAGGGGAATCCATGGCTACACCTTC.

This clonotype was seen only a few times. The J gene is TRBJ2-2, the V gene TRBV7-3; D remains ambiguous. This CDR3 is built from 14 residues. With 3 bases removed from V and 5 bases from J, the gap between germline ends came to 10 bases. Germline V gene data show CDR1 as SGHTA and CDR2 as FQGTGA. CDR3 region: CASSFSKGTGELFF. Here the CDR3 DNA reads TGTGCCAGCAGCTTTAGTAAAGGGACCGGGGAGCTGTTTTTT. Combining the CDR3 with reference TRBV7-3 and TRBJ2-2 gives the whole variable domain GAGVSQTPSNKVTEKGKYVELRCDPISGHTALYWYRQSLGQGPEFLIYFQGTGAADDSGLPNDRFFAVRPEGSVSTLKIQRTERGDSAVYLCASSFSKGTGELFFGEGSRLTVL.

There are many counts of this clonotype. The V gene is TRBV28, the J gene TRBJ2-7, with 10 bases that match TRBD1. CDR1 is MDHEN, CDR2 SYDVKM, per germline. V dropped 7 bases and J dropped 6; count of bases not matched to a gene: 6. This CDR3 comprises 13 residues. CDR3 loop: CASNDRGRVEQYF. The CDR3 region has the DNA TGTGCCAGCAACGACAGGGGGCGCGTCGAGCAGTACTTC.